This T cell receptor (beta chain) was identified during a study of blood T cell repertoires in COVID-19. The assay was immunoSEQ multiplex PCR, and TCRdb's table has in-frame clones only and misses some. Altogether some 300,000 clones are present, roughly 91% being singletons, with the ten largest covering less than 2%. This CDR3 has 14 residues. The V gene's germline CDR1 is KGHSH and CDR2 LQKENI. Trimming removed 3 bases from V and 0 bases from J, with 8 bases in between. The chain links TRBV18 to TRBJ1-1; no reliable D call. The TCR was taken from a young woman with COVID-19, enrolled during active disease. Source material: peripheral blood. The CDR3 sequence: CASSPEIMNTEAFF. The CDR3 nucleotides read TGTGCCAGCTCACCCGAGATCATGAACACTGAAGCTTTCTTT.